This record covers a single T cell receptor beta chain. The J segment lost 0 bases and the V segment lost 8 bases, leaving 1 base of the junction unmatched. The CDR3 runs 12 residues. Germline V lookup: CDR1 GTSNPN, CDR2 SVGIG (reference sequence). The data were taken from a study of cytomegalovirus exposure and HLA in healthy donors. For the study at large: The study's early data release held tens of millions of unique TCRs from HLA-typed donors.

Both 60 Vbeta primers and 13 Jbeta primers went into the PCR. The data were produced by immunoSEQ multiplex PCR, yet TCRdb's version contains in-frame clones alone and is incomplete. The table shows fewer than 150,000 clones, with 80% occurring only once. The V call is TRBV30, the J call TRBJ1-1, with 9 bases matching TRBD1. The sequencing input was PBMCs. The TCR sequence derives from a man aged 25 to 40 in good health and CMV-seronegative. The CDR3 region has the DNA TGTGCCGGACAGGGGTTGAACACTGAAGCTTTCTTT. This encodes CAGQGLNTEAFF.